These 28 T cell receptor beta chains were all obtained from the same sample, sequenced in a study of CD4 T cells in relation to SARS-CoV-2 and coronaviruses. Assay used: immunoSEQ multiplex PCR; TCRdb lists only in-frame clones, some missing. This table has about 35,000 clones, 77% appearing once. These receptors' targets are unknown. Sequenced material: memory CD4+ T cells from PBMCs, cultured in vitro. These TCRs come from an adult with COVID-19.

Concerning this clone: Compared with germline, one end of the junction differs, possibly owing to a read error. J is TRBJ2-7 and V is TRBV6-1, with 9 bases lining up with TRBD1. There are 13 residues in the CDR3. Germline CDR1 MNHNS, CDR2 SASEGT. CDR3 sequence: CASSDAPDGTGFF. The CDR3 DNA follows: TGTGCCAGCAGTGACGCCCCGGACGGGACAGGGTTCTTC.

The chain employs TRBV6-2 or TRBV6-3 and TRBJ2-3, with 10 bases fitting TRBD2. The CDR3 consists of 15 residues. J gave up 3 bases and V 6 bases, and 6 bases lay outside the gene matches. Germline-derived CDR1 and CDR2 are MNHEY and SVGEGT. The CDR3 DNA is TGTGCCAGCAGCCTGAGCGGGAGGGAGACAGATACGCAGTATTTT. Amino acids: CASSLSGRETDTQYF.

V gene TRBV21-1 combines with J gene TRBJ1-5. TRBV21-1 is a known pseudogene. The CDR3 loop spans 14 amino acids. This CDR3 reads CASSDPGGGQPQHF. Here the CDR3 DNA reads TGTGCCAGCAGCGACCCGGGGGGAGGGCAGCCCCAGCATTTT.

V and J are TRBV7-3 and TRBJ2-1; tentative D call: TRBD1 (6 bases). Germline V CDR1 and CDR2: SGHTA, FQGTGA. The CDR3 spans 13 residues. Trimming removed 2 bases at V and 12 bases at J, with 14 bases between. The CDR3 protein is CASSLSRGKGQFF. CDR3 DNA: TGTGCCAGCAGCTTATCGAGGGGGAAAGGGCAGTTCTTC. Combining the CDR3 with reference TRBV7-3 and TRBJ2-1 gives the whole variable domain GAGVSQTPSNKVTEKGKYVELRCDPISGHTALYWYRQSLGQGPEFLIYFQGTGAADDSGLPNDRFFAVRPEGSVSTLKIQRTERGDSAVYLCASSLSRGKGQFFGPGTRLTVL.

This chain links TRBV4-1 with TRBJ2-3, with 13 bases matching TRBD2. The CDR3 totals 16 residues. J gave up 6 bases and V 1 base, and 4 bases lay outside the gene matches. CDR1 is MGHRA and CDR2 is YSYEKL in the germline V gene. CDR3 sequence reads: CASSQGTLAGGDTQYF. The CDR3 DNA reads TGCGCCAGCAGCCAAGGGACACTAGCGGGAGGGGATACGCAGTATTTT.

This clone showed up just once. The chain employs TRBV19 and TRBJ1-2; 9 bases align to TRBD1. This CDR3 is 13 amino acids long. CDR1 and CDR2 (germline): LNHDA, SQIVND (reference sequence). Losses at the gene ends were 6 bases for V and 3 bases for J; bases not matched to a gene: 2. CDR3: CASRQGADYGYTF. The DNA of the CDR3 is TGTGCCAGTAGACAGGGGGCGGACTATGGCTACACCTTC.

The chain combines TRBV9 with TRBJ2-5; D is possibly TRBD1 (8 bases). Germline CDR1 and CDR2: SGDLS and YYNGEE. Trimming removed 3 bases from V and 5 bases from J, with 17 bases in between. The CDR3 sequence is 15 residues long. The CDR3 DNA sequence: TGTGCCAGCAGCGACACAGGGGGGGTCGAGGAGACCCAGTACTTC. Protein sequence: CASSDTGGVEETQYF.

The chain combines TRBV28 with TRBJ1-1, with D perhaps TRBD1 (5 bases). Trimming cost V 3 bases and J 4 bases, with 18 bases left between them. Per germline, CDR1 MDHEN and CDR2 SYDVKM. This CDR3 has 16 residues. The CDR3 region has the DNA TGTGCCAGCAGTTTTCTTAAACTCCTCAGGGCCACTGAAGCTTTCTTT. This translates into CASSFLKLLRATEAFF.

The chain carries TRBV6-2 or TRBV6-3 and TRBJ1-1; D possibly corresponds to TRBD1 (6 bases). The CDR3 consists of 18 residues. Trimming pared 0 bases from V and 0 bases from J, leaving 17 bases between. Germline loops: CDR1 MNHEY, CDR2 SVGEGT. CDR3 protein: CASSYSFLRTALNTEAFF. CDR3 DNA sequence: TGTGCCAGCAGTTACTCCTTTCTCCGGACAGCTCTGAACACTGAAGCTTTCTTT.

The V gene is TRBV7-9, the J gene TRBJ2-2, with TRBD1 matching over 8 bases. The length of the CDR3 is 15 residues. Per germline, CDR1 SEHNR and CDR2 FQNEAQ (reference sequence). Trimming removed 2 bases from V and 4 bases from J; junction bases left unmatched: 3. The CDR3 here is CASSLQGAVTGELFF. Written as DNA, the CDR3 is TGTGCCAGCAGCTTACAGGGGGCGGTCACCGGGGAGCTGTTTTTT.

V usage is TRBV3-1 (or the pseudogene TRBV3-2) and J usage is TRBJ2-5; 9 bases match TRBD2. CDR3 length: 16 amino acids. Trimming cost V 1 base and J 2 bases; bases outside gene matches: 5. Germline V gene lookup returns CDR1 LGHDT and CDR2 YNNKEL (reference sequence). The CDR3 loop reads CASSQGPLAGQETQYF. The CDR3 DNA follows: TGTGCCAGCAGCCAAGGTCCTCTAGCGGGACAAGAGACCCAGTACTTC.

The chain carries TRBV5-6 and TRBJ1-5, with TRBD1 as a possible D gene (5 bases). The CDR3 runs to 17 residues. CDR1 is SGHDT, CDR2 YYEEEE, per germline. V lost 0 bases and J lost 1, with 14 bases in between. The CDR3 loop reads CASSLGGWGWSNQPQHF. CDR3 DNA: TGTGCCAGCAGCTTGGGGGGCTGGGGTTGGAGCAATCAGCCCCAGCATTTT.

CDR3 DNA: TGTGCCAGCAGTGAAGCGGGTGGCCGAGATACGCAGTATTTT. Its protein product is CASSEAGGRDTQYF. The chain combines TRBV2 with TRBJ2-3; D not resolved. This CDR3 is built from 14 residues. Trimming removed 0 bases at V and 5 bases at J, with 9 bases between. Looked up from germline, CDR1 is SNHLY and CDR2 is FYNNEI.

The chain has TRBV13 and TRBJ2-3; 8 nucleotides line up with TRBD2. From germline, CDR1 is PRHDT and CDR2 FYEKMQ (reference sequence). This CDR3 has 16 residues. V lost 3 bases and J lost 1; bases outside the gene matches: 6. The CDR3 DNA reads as TGTGCCAGCAGCTTCTCGGGAGGGGAAGGCACAGATACGCAGTATTTT. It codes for CASSFSGGEGTDTQYF.

CDR3 loop: CATSDLSTGELFF. CDR3 nucleotides: TGTGCCACCAGTGATCTGAGCACCGGGGAGCTGTTTTTT. The rearrangement joins TRBV24-1 to TRBJ2-2, with unresolved D. V lost 3 bases to trimming and J lost 4 bases, with 5 bases between them. The CDR3 extends over 13 amino acids. Germline CDR1 KGHDR, CDR2 SFDVKD.

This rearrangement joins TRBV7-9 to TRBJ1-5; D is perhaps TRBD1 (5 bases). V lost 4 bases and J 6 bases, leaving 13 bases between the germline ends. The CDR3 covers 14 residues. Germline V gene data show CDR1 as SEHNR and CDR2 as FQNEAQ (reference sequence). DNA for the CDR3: TGTGCCAGCAGCTCATCGGCGGGGGGTCAGCCCCAGCATTTT. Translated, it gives CASSSSAGGQPQHF.

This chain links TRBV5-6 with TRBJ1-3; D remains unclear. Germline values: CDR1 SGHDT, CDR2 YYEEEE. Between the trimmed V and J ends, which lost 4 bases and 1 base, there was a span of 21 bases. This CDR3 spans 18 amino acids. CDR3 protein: CASSPLGREGWSGNTIYF. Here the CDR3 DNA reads TGTGCCAGCAGCCCCCTTGGGAGGGAAGGCTGGTCTGGAAACACCATATATTTT.

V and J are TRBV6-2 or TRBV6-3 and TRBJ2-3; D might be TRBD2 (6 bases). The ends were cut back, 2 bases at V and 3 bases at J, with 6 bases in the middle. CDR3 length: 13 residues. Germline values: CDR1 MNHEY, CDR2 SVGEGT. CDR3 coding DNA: TGTGCCAGCAGTTACCGGGAGACAGATACGCAGTATTTT. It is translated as CASSYRETDTQYF.

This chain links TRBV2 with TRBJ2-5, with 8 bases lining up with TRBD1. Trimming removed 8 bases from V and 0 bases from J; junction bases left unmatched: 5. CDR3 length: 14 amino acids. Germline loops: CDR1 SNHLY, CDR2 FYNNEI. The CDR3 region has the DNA TGTGCCAGCCACCGACAGGGGTACCAAGAGACCCAGTACTTC. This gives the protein CASHRQGYQETQYF.

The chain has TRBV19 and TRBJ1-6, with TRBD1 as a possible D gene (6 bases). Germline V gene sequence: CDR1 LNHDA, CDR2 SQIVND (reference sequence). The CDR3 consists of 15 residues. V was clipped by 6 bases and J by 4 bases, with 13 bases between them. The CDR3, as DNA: TGTGCCAGTAGCCTGCGGACAGAATATAATTCACCCCTCCACTTT. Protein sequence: CASSLRTEYNSPLHF. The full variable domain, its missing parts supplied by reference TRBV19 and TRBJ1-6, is DGGITQSPKYLFRKEGQNVTLSCEQNLNHDAMYWYRQDPGQGLRLIYYSQIVNDFQKGDIAEGYSVSREKKESFPLTVTSAQKNPTAFYLCASSLRTEYNSPLHFGNGTRLTVT.

CDR3 sequence (DNA): TGCAGCGTTTTTTCAAGCACTAGCGGTGAGCAGTTCTTC. Translated: CSVFSSTSGEQFF. This chain connects TRBV29-1 to TRBJ2-1, with 8 bases matching TRBD2. The CDR3 totals 13 residues. With V trimmed by 5 bases and J by 9 bases, 9 bases remained unmatched. Germline values: CDR1 SQVTM, CDR2 ANQGSEA.

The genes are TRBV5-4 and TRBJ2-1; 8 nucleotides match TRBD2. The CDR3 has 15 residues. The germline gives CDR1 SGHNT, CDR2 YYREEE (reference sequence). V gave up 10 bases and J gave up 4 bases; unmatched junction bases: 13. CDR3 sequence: CAASSPLAGYNEQFF. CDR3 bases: TGTGCCGCTAGCTCCCCCCTAGCGGGTTACAATGAGCAGTTCTTC.

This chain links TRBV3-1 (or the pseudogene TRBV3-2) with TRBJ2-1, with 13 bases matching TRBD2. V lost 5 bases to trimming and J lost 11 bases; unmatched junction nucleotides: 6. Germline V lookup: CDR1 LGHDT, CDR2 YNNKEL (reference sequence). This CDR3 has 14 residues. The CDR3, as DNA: TGTGCCAGCAGCGATCGGACTAGCGGGAGAAAGCAGTTCTTC. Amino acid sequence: CASSDRTSGRKQFF.

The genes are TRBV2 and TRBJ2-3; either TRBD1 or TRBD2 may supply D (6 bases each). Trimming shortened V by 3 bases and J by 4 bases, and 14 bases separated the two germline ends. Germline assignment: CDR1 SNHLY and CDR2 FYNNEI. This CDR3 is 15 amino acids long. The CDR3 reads CASSDEGGGSDTQYF. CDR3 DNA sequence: TGTGCCAGCAGTGACGAGGGGGGAGGATCAGATACGCAGTATTTT.

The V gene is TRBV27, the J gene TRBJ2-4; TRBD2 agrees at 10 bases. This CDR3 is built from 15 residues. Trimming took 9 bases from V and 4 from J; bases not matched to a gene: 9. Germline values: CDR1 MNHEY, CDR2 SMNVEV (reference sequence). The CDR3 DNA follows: TGTGCCAGTAGTAAGATGACTAGCGGGAAAAACATTCAGTACTTC. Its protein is CASSKMTSGKNIQYF.

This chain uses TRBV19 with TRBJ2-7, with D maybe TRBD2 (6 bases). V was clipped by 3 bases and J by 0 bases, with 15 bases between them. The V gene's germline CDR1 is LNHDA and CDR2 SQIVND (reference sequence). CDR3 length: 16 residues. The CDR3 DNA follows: TGTGCCAGTAGTATCGTGGGAGGACGGCGCTCCTACGAGCAGTACTTC. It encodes CASSIVGGRRSYEQYF.

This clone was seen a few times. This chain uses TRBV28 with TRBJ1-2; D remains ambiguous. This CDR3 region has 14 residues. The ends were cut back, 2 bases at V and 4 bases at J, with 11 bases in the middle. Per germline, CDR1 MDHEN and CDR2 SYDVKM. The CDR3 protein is CASSLNQEGYGYTF. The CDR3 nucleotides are TGTGCCAGCAGTTTAAACCAGGAGGGCTATGGCTACACCTTC.

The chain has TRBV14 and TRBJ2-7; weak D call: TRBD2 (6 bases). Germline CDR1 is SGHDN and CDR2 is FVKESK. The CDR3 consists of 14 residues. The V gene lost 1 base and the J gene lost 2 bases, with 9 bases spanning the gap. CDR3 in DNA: TGTGCCAGCAGCCAAGGGGACTCAGCCTACGAGCAGTACTTC. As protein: CASSQGDSAYEQYF.